The clone carrying this TCR beta chain appeared a few times. Its antigen is unknown. Possible read error: a much larger clone is one base away. TCR beta CDR3 region amplification was performed from RNA transcripts. HTBI primers drove first-round RT-PCR of the TCR CDR3. TCRdb processed the multiplex PCR reads anew with MiXCR; each CDR3 protein has one entry. The repertoire holds 300,000 to 350,000 distinct CDR3 sequences, with about a sixth as singletons. The CDR3 spans 16 residues. CDR1 SGHRS and CDR2 YFSETQ come from the germline V gene. The data were taken from a study of T cells in Graves' hyperthyroidism and ophthalmopathy. Study-level points and caveats: A 13 V-J signature model discriminated ophthalmopathy versus stable hyperthyroidism. In validation, the model predicted ophthalmopathy. These predictions came a median around 5.9 months before onset. Most thyroid clonotypes with frequency above 0.001 were detected in blood.

This sequence was found in a woman aged 40 to 55 with Graves' ophthalmopathy. This rearrangement joins TRBV5-1 to TRBJ2-7, with TRBD2 identical over 10 bases. The source material was blood. DNA for the CDR3: TGCACCAGCAGCTTGGAGGCTAGCGGGAGCAGGTACGAGCAGTACTTC. This sequence encodes CTSSLEASGSRYEQYF.